Below, 21 T cell receptor beta chains from the same sample are listed, as sequenced in a study of cytomegalovirus exposure and HLA in healthy donors. In the PCR, 60 Vbeta and 13 Jbeta primers were used. Measured with immunoSEQ multiplex PCR; TCRdb has only the in-frame clones, and not every one. Of around 130,000 clones listed, approximately 82% were seen once; the top ten hold about 2.5%. Specimen: PBMCs. The receptor source for this set is a boy between 2 and 15 years old in good health and CMV-seronegative.

The chain is built from TRBV13 and TRBJ2-7; 10 bases match TRBD1. V lost 5 bases and J lost 4; bases outside the gene matches: 2. From germline, CDR1 is PRHDT and CDR2 FYEKMQ (reference sequence). This CDR3 is built from 13 residues. CDR3 protein: CASSGQGGYEQYV. In DNA form, the CDR3 reads TGTGCCAGCAGCGGACAGGGGGGATACGAGCAGTACGTC.

The rearrangement uses TRBV29-1 and TRBJ1-3; D gene ambiguous. The germline V gene has CDR1 SQVTM and CDR2 ANQGSEA. V lost 4 bases, J lost 2 bases, and 18 bases lay in between. The CDR3 length is 16 residues. This CDR3 reads CSVGVWQAEAGNTIYF. CDR3 nucleotide sequence: TGCAGCGTTGGTGTATGGCAGGCGGAGGCTGGAAACACCATATATTTT.

This chain uses TRBV13 with TRBJ2-7, with TRBD2 identical over 8 bases. Trimming cost V 6 bases and J 2 bases; bases outside gene matches: 12. Germline assignment: CDR1 PRHDT and CDR2 FYEKMQ (reference sequence). The CDR3 runs 16 residues. The CDR3 coding sequence is TGTGCCAGCAGTCCACCCCGCGGGGGGCAAACCTACGAGCAGTACTTC. As protein: CASSPPRGGQTYEQYF.

V usage is TRBV7-8 and J usage is TRBJ2-7, with TRBD2 matching 9 bases. This CDR3 has 17 amino acids. Per germline, CDR1 SGHVS and CDR2 FQNEAQ. The ends lost 5 bases at V and 3 bases at J; junction bases unmatched: 14. The CDR3 DNA reads TGTGCCAGCAGCCCTTACGCGATAGCGGGAGACCTCTACGAGCAGTACGTC. This translates into CASSPYAIAGDLYEQYV.

The rearrangement joins TRBV7-9 to TRBJ1-6; D is unresolved. This CDR3 region has 15 residues. V was shortened by 1 base and J by 0 bases, with 4 bases between the two germline ends. Looked up from germline, CDR1 is SEHNR and CDR2 is FQNEAQ (reference sequence). The CDR3 protein is CASSLDNSYNSPLHF. The CDR3 nucleotides are TGTGCCAGCAGCTTAGACAACTCCTATAATTCACCCCTCCACTTT.

CDR3 in DNA: TGTGCCAGCGGGCGACAGGTCAGCTCCTACGAGCAGTACTTC. Translating gives CASGRQVSSYEQYF. The J gene is TRBJ2-7, the V gene TRBV5-6; maybe TRBD1 (6 bases). The CDR3 has 14 residues. The V gene's germline CDR1 is SGHDT and CDR2 YYEEEE. Trimming removed 7 bases from V and 0 bases from J, with 14 bases in between.

This chain connects TRBV5-6 to TRBJ2-1; 11 bases are a match to TRBD2. V shed 4 bases, J shed 9 bases, and the junction held 15 bases outside the gene matches. Germline V lookup: CDR1 SGHDT, CDR2 YYEEEE. The CDR3 covers 17 residues. The chain's CDR3 is CASSAPGTSGVNGEQFF. The CDR3 region has the DNA TGTGCCAGCAGCGCACCCGGGACTAGCGGCGTAAACGGTGAGCAGTTCTTC.

This clone was detected only a few times. V is TRBV2 and J is TRBJ2-2, with a weak D call TRBD1 (6 bases). Germline V CDR1 and CDR2: SNHLY, FYNNEI. The length of the CDR3 is 15 residues. Trimming took 5 bases from V and 0 from J, leaving 10 bases between them. CDR3 DNA sequence: TGTGCCAGCAGTCCAGGGGTGACGAACACCGGGGAGCTGTTTTTT. Amino acid sequence: CASSPGVTNTGELFF.

About this clone itself: This sample includes further DNA sequences coding for the same CDR3. This chain joins TRBV2 and TRBJ1-6; 10 nucleotides line up with TRBD1. V gave up 6 bases and J gave up 7 bases; unmatched junction bases: 6. Germline V gene data show CDR1 as SNHLY and CDR2 as FYNNEI. The CDR3 covers 15 residues. The CDR3 loop reads CASRTQGQGNSPLHF. CDR3 DNA: TGTGCCAGCAGGACGCAGGGACAGGGGAATTCACCCCTCCACTTT. Supplemented by reference TRBV2 and TRBJ1-6, the full variable domain reads EPEVTQTPSHQVTQMGQEVILRCVPISNHLYFYWYRQILGQKVEFLVSFYNNEISEKSEIFDDQFSVERPDGSNFTLKIRSTKLEDSAMYFCASRTQGQGNSPLHFGNGTRLTVT.

This clone came up a few times. V gene TRBV30 combines with J gene TRBJ2-1; a possible D gene is TRBD2 (5 bases). The CDR3 is 15 amino acids. The germline V gene encodes CDR1 GTSNPN and CDR2 SVGIG (reference sequence). Trimming shortened V by 2 bases and J by 0 bases, and 11 bases separated the two germline ends. The CDR3 sequence is CAWSRTGSSYNEQFF. CDR3 DNA sequence: TGTGCCTGGAGTAGAACTGGGAGCTCCTACAATGAGCAGTTCTTC.

This chain connects TRBV12-5 to TRBJ1-5; D not resolved. This CDR3 region has 15 residues. V was cut by 6 bases and J by 0 bases, with 12 bases left in between. Per germline, CDR1 LGHNT and CDR2 FRNRAP. The CDR3 spells CASGSPTSSNQPQHF. DNA for the CDR3: TGTGCTAGTGGCTCCCCCACAAGTAGCAATCAGCCCCAGCATTTT.

The CDR3, as DNA: TGTTCCAGCAACTCCAGACCGGGACAGGGATCAGTCTACGAGCAGTACGTC. It is translated as CSSNSRPGQGSVYEQYV. The chain is built from TRBV7-9 and TRBJ2-7, with 9 bases lining up with TRBD1. Per the germline V gene, CDR1 is SEHNR and CDR2 is FQNEAQ (reference sequence). The CDR3 totals 17 residues.

V usage is TRBV6-1 and J usage is TRBJ2-4; 9 bases line up with TRBD1. The CDR3 loop spans 15 amino acids. CDR1 and CDR2 from the germline V gene are MNHNS and SASEGT. Trimming took 6 bases from V and 6 from J; bases not matched to a gene: 9. CDR3 sequence reads: CASSPNGQGPNIQYF. The CDR3 DNA reads as TGTGCCAGCAGCCCAAACGGACAGGGGCCAAACATTCAGTACTTC.

The chain combines TRBV6-1 with TRBJ2-7; D is possibly TRBD1 (6 bases). Trimming removed 5 bases at V and 2 bases at J, with 16 bases between. CDR1 and CDR2 (germline): MNHNS, SASEGT. The CDR3 is 15 residues long. The CDR3 reads CASSIYFQGTYEQYF. The CDR3 bases are TGTGCCAGCAGTATCTACTTCCAGGGGACCTACGAGCAGTACTTC.

The chain is built from TRBV9 and TRBJ1-5; D gene uncertain. The CDR3 is 14 amino acids. The germline gives CDR1 SGDLS, CDR2 YYNGEE. Trimming left V 0 bases short and J 7 bases short, with 11 bases between. Written as DNA, the CDR3 is TGTGCCAGCAGCGTAGGGGCAGGATACCAGCCCCAGCATTTT. It specifies CASSVGAGYQPQHF.

The chain uses TRBV28 and TRBJ1-5, with 7 bases identical to TRBD1. Germline CDR1 is MDHEN and CDR2 is SYDVKM. This CDR3 spans 16 amino acids. V shed 4 bases and J 2 bases; nucleotides not matched to a gene: 8. The CDR3 protein is CASSWRKGTGNQPQHF. For the CDR3, the DNA is TGTGCCAGCAGTTGGAGGAAGGGGACAGGCAATCAGCCCCAGCATTTT.

This clone has just a few counts. The chain carries TRBV5-1 and TRBJ1-2; TRBD1 is a possible D gene (5 bases). The germline V and J ends were trimmed by 3 bases and 2 bases, with 8 bases remaining between them. The CDR3 has 13 residues. In germline, CDR1 is SGHRS, CDR2 YFSETQ. In DNA, the CDR3 is TGCGCCAGCAGCTCCGGGGGAAACTATGGCTACACCTTC. Translating it yields CASSSGGNYGYTF.

This clone has just one count. The rearrangement joins TRBV13 to TRBJ1-1; unclear D gene. The CDR3 spans 14 residues. Looked up from germline, CDR1 is PRHDT and CDR2 is FYEKMQ (reference sequence). The V gene lost 5 bases and the J gene lost 4 bases, with 14 bases spanning the gap. CDR3 residues: CASSISRGGTEAFF. In nucleotides, the CDR3 is TGTGCCAGCAGCATAAGCCGGGGAGGCACTGAAGCTTTCTTT.

CDR3 DNA: TGCGCCAGCAGCCAAGGGAGCGACAGGGACTATGAAAAACTGTTTTTT. Protein sequence: CASSQGSDRDYEKLFF. The V gene is TRBV4-3, the J gene TRBJ1-4, with TRBD1 matching 7 bases. CDR1 and CDR2 (germline): LGHNA, YSLEER. The CDR3 extends over 16 amino acids. V was clipped by 1 base and J by 6 bases; unmatched bases: 8.

The rearrangement uses TRBV7-3 and TRBJ2-3, with TRBD1 matching over 10 bases. The CDR3 sequence is 17 residues long. The V and J ends lost 5 bases and 4 bases, in that order; junction bases with no gene match: 12. Germline V gives CDR1 SGHTA, CDR2 FQGTGA. CDR3 nucleotides: TGTGCCAGCAGCCCCGGACAGGGGGAGATAGCGGCAGATACGCAGTATTTT. As protein: CASSPGQGEIAADTQYF. Drawing the rest from reference TRBV7-3 and TRBJ2-3, the complete variable domain is GAGVSQTPSNKVTEKGKYVELRCDPISGHTALYWYRQSLGQGPEFLIYFQGTGAADDSGLPNDRFFAVRPEGSVSTLKIQRTERGDSAVYLCASSPGQGEIAADTQYFGPGTRLTVL.

This rearrangement joins TRBV9 to TRBJ1-1, with D possibly TRBD1 on 6 matching bases. The CDR3 is made up of 14 amino acids. V was cut by 2 bases and J by 0 bases, with 8 bases left in between. CDR1 and CDR2 from the germline V gene are SGDLS and YYNGEE. The CDR3 sequence is CASSVGGMNTEAFF. CDR3 DNA: TGTGCCAGCAGCGTTGGGGGCATGAACACTGAAGCTTTCTTT.